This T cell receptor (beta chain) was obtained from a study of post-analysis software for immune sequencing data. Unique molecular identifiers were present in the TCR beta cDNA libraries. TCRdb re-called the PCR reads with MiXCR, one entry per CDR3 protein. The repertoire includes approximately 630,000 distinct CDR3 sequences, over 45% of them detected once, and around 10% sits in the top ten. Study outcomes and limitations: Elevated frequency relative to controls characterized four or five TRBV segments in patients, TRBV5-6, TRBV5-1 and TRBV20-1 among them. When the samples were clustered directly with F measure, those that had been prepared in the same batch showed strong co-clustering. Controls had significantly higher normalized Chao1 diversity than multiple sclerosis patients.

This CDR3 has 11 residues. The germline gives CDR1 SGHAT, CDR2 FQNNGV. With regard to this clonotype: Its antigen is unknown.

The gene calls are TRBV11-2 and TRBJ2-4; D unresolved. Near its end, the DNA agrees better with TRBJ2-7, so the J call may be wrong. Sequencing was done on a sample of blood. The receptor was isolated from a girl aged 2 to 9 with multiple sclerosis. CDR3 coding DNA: TGTGCCAGCAGGACCAACTACGAGCAGTACTTC. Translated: CASRTNYEQYF.